These T cell receptor beta chains were read from a single sample in a study of T cell repertoires in cytomegalovirus infection. Each CDR3 protein gets one entry after TCRdb re-called the reads with MiXCR. The sample lists roughly 730,000 distinct CDR3 sequences; roughly 33% were seen once. No cognate antigen is known for these TCRs. This sample comprised cultured PBMCs, obtained from culture after CMV antigen stimulation. Every receptor here comes from a human donor in good health (CMV status not recorded). Some clones in this sample may be carry-over from other donors' samples. Both conserved end residues are part of each CDR3. Fields, in order: J gene, D gene, V gene, clone size, CDR3 protein, CDR3 DNA. A D gene is named only where the DNA matches it firmly. A row's size may be missing; if present it is once, few, many or a size class.

TRBJ2-7,NA,TRBV10-3,few,CAISEREQYEQYF,TGTGCCATCAGTGAACGGGAGCAGTACGAGCAGTACTTC
TRBJ1-2,NA,TRBV7-2,many,CASTPGVSPGGGYTF,TGTGCCAGCACCCCCGGGGTGTCACCGGGGGGTGGCTACACCTTC
TRBJ2-1,NA,TRBV4-2,few,CASSQTGGQGTNEQFF,TGTGCCAGCAGCCAGACCGGAGGGCAGGGTACGAATGAGCAGTTCTTC
TRBJ2-1,TRBD1,TRBV4-2,NA,CASSQVWTGRRKNEQFF,TGTGCCAGCAGCCAGGTTTGGACAGGGCGGAGGAAGAATGAGCAGTTCTTC
TRBJ2-5,TRBD1,TRBV20-1,few,CRPLSDREETQYF,TGCAGGCCCCTGTCCGACAGGGAAGAGACCCAGTACTTC
TRBJ2-3,NA,TRBV7-9,few,CASSTRDNRDTRTDTQYF,TGTGCCAGCAGCACTAGGGACAACAGGGATACCCGCACAGATACGCAGTATTTT
TRBJ2-7,TRBD2,TRBV20-1,NA,CSATGAGVLDEQYF,TGCAGTGCTACGGGAGCGGGGGTTTTAGACGAGCAGTACTTC
TRBJ1-6,NA,TRBV6-1,NA,CASSEEIVSSSPLHF,TGTGCCAGCAGTGAAGAGATCGTCTCCAGTTCACCCCTCCACTTT
TRBJ1-1,TRBD1,TRBV11-2,few,CASTGTVNTEAFF,TGTGCCAGCACCGGGACAGTGAACACTGAAGCTTTCTTT
TRBJ1-1,NA,TRBV20-1,NA,CSARSANTEAFF,TGCAGTGCTAGGTCCGCGAACACTGAAGCTTTCTTT
TRBJ1-1,NA,TRBV6-5,NA,CASSYSSIVVEAFF,TGTGCCAGCAGTTACTCCTCAATCGTGGTTGAAGCTTTCTTT
TRBJ2-7,TRBD2,TRBV7-2,many,CASSPGLAGEQYF,TGTGCCAGCAGCCCGGGACTAGCGGGGGAGCAGTACTTC
TRBJ2-3,TRBD2,TRBV12-3/TRBV12-4,NA,CASSFPTSGISTDTQYF,TGTGCCAGCAGTTTTCCGACTAGCGGGATTAGCACAGATACGCAGTATTTT
TRBJ2-1,NA,TRBV27,NA,CASSFLAGEGSYNEQFF,TGTGCCAGCAGTTTCCTAGCTGGGGAAGGTTCCTACAATGAGCAGTTCTTC
TRBJ2-7,NA,TRBV7-2,many,CASSLRETSSYEQYF,TGTGCCAGCAGCTTAAGGGAGACTAGCTCCTACGAGCAGTACTTC
TRBJ2-7,TRBD1,TRBV4-1,NA,CASSRTGTDRSEQYF,TGCGCCAGCAGCCGGACCGGGACAGATCGGTCCGAGCAGTACTTC
TRBJ2-7,NA,TRBV19,NA,CASSTERGHEQYF,TGTGCCAGTAGTACTGAGAGGGGCCACGAGCAGTACTTC
TRBJ2-3,TRBD2,TRBV12-3/TRBV12-4,NA,CASRPAGTTTQYF,TGTGCCAGCAGGCCGGCCGGGACTACTACGCAGTATTTT